The 25 T cell receptor beta chains below were found in one sample sequenced in a study of tumor and adjacent non-tumor tissue in lung cancer. A modified ARM-PCR protocol with three rounds of nested PCR amplified TCRbeta. TCRdb used MiXCR to reprocess the multiplex PCR reads, holding one entry per CDR3 protein. The sample has under 95,000 distinct CDR3 sequences, roughly 80% seen once. RNA was extracted from bulk tissue without any cell sorting. The normal lung tissue was taken more than 3 cm from the tumor edge. The sample comprised distant non-tumor lung tissue. The receptors shown here come from a man aged 60 to 69 with non-small cell lung cancer.

The rearrangement uses TRBV12-3 or TRBV12-4 and TRBJ1-1; weak D call: TRBD1 (5 bases). This CDR3 is built from 11 residues. Trimming pared 5 bases from V and 14 bases from J, leaving 15 bases between. The CDR3 region is CASSNGGEAFF. The CDR3 coding sequence is TGTGCCAGCAGTAATGGGGGTGAGGCCTTCTTT.

In this sample, this clonotype turned up once. A much bigger clone sits one base away, suggesting this may be a read error. This chain joins TRBV12-3 or TRBV12-4 and TRBJ2-1, with D perhaps being TRBD1 or TRBD2 (6 bases each). This CDR3 is 16 amino acids long. Trimming pared 5 bases from V and 2 bases from J, leaving 16 bases between. The CDR3 sequence is CASSADGGHPYNEQFF. The CDR3 DNA follows: TGTGCCAGCAGTGCTGACGGGGGACATCCCTACAATGAGCAGTTCTTC.

Concerning this clonotype: One end of the junction fails to match germline, which may point to a read error. The V call is TRBV11-2, the J call TRBJ2-3, with D perhaps matching TRBD1 or TRBD2 (5 bases each). CDR1 SGHAT and CDR2 FQNNGV come from the germline V gene. The CDR3 contains 14 residues. The CDR3 nucleotides are TGTGCCAGCAGCTTTCTAGTGGGGGTCGTTCAGCAGTATTTC. Translating it yields CASSFLVGVVQQYF.

This clonotype was observed a single time. One junction end disagrees with the germline gene, perhaps due to a read error. The chain combines TRBV4-2 with TRBJ1-6; D ambiguous. This CDR3 is 14 amino acids long. In germline, CDR1 is LGHNA, CDR2 YNFKEQ. DNA of the CDR3: TGTGCTAGCACCTTTCGGGAATATAATTCACCCCTCCACTTT. Amino acid sequence: CASTFREYNSPLHF.

The sample holds many counts of this clonotype. CDR3 sequence: CASMGGGNTGELFF. The CDR3 coding sequence is TGTGCCAGCATGGGTGGCGGTAACACCGGGGAGCTGTTTTTT. The rearrangement uses TRBV12-3 or TRBV12-4 and TRBJ2-2; D unresolved. There are 14 residues in the CDR3. V shed 7 bases and J shed 2 bases, with 11 bases lying between them.

As for this clonotype: At one end, the junction sequence differs from germline, possibly due to a read error. V and J are TRBV18 and TRBJ1-6; 8 nucleotides match TRBD1. The CDR3 has 13 residues. The germline gives CDR1 KGHSH, CDR2 LQKENI. The CDR3 protein is CVSTGGTPASLHF. In DNA, the CDR3 is TGTGTCAGCACAGGGGGGACGCCCGCTTCCCTCCACTTT. Together with reference TRBV18 and TRBJ1-6, the CDR3 gives the full variable domain: NAGVMQNPRHLVRRRGQEARLRCSPMKGHSHVYWYRQLPEEGLKFMVYLQKENIIDESGMPKERFSAEFPKEGPSILRIQQVVRGDSAAYFCVSTGGTPASLHFGNGTRLTVT.

The V call is TRBV11-2, the J call TRBJ1-1, with D tentatively TRBD1 (5 bases). This CDR3 has 14 residues. Germline V gives CDR1 SGHAT, CDR2 FQNNGV. CDR3 nucleotide sequence: TGTCGCAGCAGCTTAGTCGGGAGGGGCACAGAAGCTTTCTTT. Protein: CRSSLVGRGTEAFF. The entire variable domain, with the rest obtained from reference TRBV11-2 and TRBJ1-1, is as follows: EAGVAQSPRYKIIEKRQSVAFWCNPISGHATLYWYQQILGQGPKLLIQFQNNGVVDDSQLPKDRFSAERLKGVDSTLKIQPAKLEDSAVYLCRSSLVGRGTEAFFGQGTRLTVV.

A word on this clonotype: A junction end diverges from the germline sequence, so it may reflect a read error. The gene calls are TRBV20-1 and TRBJ2-3; possibly TRBD1 or TRBD2 for D (5 bases each). Germline V gives CDR1 DFQATT, CDR2 SNEGSKA (reference sequence). This CDR3 contains 13 residues. CDR3 nucleotides: TGCAGCTCGGGACCCTCTAACACAGATACGCCGTATTTT. Protein sequence: CSSGPSNTDTPYF.

With respect to this clonotype: This likely comes from a read error, as the CDR3 has no conserved phenylalanine or tryptophan at its end. The gene calls are TRBV11-3 and TRBJ2-3; possible D gene TRBD1, 7 bases. The CDR3 covers 13 residues. Germline assignment: CDR1 SGHNT and CDR2 YENEEA. The CDR3 DNA follows: TGTGCCAGCTGCTTTCAGGGGGGAGATACGCAGTATTAT. Translating it yields CASCFQGGDTQYY.

Notes on this clonotype: The conserved phenylalanine or tryptophan is not found at the CDR3 terminus, so this likely reflects a read error. Because the CDR3's place on the DNA is in doubt, the DNA is left out and the CDR3 is given as listed by TCRdb. The CDR3 is CVSSSTMGGLKETRYL. The rearrangement links TRBV11-2 to TRBJ2-5; the table's D call of TRBD1 was not tested on the DNA. Counting both end residues, the CDR3 totals 16 amino acids. Germline V gives CDR1 SGHAT, CDR2 FQNNGV.

For this clonotype: At one boundary the junction diverges from the germline segment, which might be a read error. The chain employs TRBV4-2 and TRBJ1-1; D not resolved. The CDR3 is made up of 14 amino acids. Germline CDR1 and CDR2: LGHNA and YNFKEQ. CDR3 coding DNA: TGTGTCAGCAGACGTCCTGCGGTTGCGGCTGAAGCTTTCTTT. This codes for CVSRRPAVAAEAFF.

Regarding this clonotype: The junction shows a germline mismatch at one end, possibly a read error. J is TRBJ1-1 and V is TRBV6-1, with a possible D match to TRBD1 (6 bases). CDR1 is MNHNS and CDR2 is SASEGT in the germline V gene. The CDR3 contains 14 residues. The CDR3 sequence is CASSEDRRDTEAFF. CDR3 bases: TGTGCCAGTAGTGAAGACAGGCGCGATACTGAAGCTTTCTTT.

Remarks on this clonotype: One junction end disagrees with the germline gene, perhaps due to a read error. This chain uses TRBV11-2 with TRBJ2-3, with D possibly being TRBD1 (6 bases). CDR1 is SGHAT, CDR2 FQNNGV, per germline. The CDR3 is 16 residues long. The CDR3: CASSLGARPGTDTQYF. Written as DNA, the CDR3 is TGTGCCAGCAGCTTGGGGGCGCGGCCAGGCACAGATACGCAATATTTT.

The count of this clonotype is one. The V call is TRBV11-2, the J call TRBJ1-1; a possible D gene is TRBD1 (6 bases). Between the trimmed V and J ends, which lost 8 bases and 7 bases, there was a span of 20 bases. This CDR3 is built from 14 residues. The germline V gene encodes CDR1 SGHAT and CDR2 FQNNGV. The CDR3 bases are TGTGCCAGCTGTTTCCCACTGGGACAACATGAAGCTTTCTTT. Residues: CASCFPLGQHEAFF.

As regards this clonotype: One end of the junction varies from germline; a read error may be responsible. The chain has TRBV6-5 and TRBJ1-5; D gene uncertain. CDR3 length: 15 amino acids. Germline V CDR1 and CDR2: MNHEY, SVGAGI. CDR3 bases: TGCGCCAGCGGTTACCTACATGGAGGCAATCAGCCCCAGCATTTT. This codes for CASGYLHGGNQPQHF.

The rearrangement joins TRBV12-3 or TRBV12-4 to TRBJ2-5, with 7 bases identical to TRBD2. J was trimmed by 5 bases and V by 10 bases; bases with no gene match: 13. This CDR3 is 14 amino acids long. The CDR3, as DNA: TGTGCCATCGGCCTAGGGAGGGGTAGTGAGACCCAGTACTTC. Translated: CAIGLGRGSETQYF.

Details on this clonotype: At one boundary the junction diverges from the germline segment, which might be a read error. This rearrangement joins TRBV20-1 to TRBJ1-2; D possibly corresponds to TRBD1 (6 bases). The CDR3 runs to 14 residues. CDR1 is DFQATT and CDR2 is SNEGSKA in the germline V gene (reference sequence). In DNA, the CDR3 is TGCAGTGGTAGAGGGGGGGACTCCAGCTATGGCTACACCTTC. Translated, it gives CSGRGGDSSYGYTF.

The gene calls are TRBV20-1 and TRBJ2-7; no clear D gene. The V gene's germline CDR1 is DFQATT and CDR2 SNEGSKA (reference sequence). The CDR3 is 13 amino acids. Trimming removed 7 bases from V and 3 bases from J, with 16 bases in between. Here the CDR3 DNA reads TGCAGTGGCCCTCGGCCGCCAATCTACGAGCAGTACTTC. Its translation is CSGPRPPIYEQYF.

The gene calls are TRBV11-3 and TRBJ1-6; D is unresolved. The germline V gene encodes CDR1 SGHNT and CDR2 YENEEA. The CDR3 sequence is 14 residues long. The V gene lost 4 bases and the J gene lost 7 bases, with 11 bases spanning the gap. As DNA, the CDR3 is TGTGCCAGCAGCTATACGATAGGGAATTCACCCCTCCACTTT. Its protein product is CASSYTIGNSPLHF.

The chain combines TRBV5-1 with TRBJ1-5; TRBD1 matches 8 bases. The junction had 11 bases not matched to a gene; V was cut back by 8 bases and J by 4 bases. Germline CDR1 reads SGHRS; CDR2 reads YFSETQ. CDR3 size: 15 residues. CDR3 nucleotides: TGCGCCAGGAGCGAGGGACAGGACCCGAATCAGCCCCAGCATTTT. Amino acid sequence: CARSEGQDPNQPQHF.

Worth noting for this clonotype: This could be a read error, since a much larger clone is one nucleotide away. V is TRBV6-5 and J is TRBJ2-1; D is unclear. This CDR3 has 15 residues. Germline V gene data show CDR1 as MNHEY and CDR2 as SVGAGI. CDR3 DNA sequence: TGTGCCAACAGTTACGACCGGAGCTCCTACAATGAGCAGTTCTTC. This gives the protein CANSYDRSSYNEQFF.

On this clonotype: One end of the junction does not line up with germline, which may come from a read error. The rearrangement joins TRBV20-1 to TRBJ2-7; D unclear. From germline, CDR1 is DFQATT and CDR2 SNEGSKA (reference sequence). The CDR3 consists of 15 residues. The CDR3 here is CIAASATGGLREQYF. CDR3 coding DNA: TGCATTGCTGCTTCCGCGACTGGCGGTCTGAGGGAGCAGTACTTC.

Of note for this clonotype: Just one base apart from a much larger clone, this may be a read error. The V gene is TRBV30, the J gene TRBJ1-1; 7 bases align to TRBD1. CDR1 and CDR2 (germline): GTSNPN, SVGIG (reference sequence). The CDR3 contains 15 residues. The CDR3 spells CALSETGQPGPEAFF. The CDR3 coding sequence is TGTGCCTTGAGTGAGACGGGACAGCCCGGGCCTGAAGCTTTCTTT.

Comments on this clonotype: One end of the junction does not line up with germline, which may come from a read error. This chain joins TRBV20-1 and TRBJ2-7; 7 positions match TRBD2. Germline V gives CDR1 DFQATT, CDR2 SNEGSKA (reference sequence). There are 15 residues in the CDR3. CDR3 protein: CSARDGSGLLGEQYF. As DNA, the CDR3 is TGTAGTGCTAGAGACGGTAGCGGGCTGTTGGGCGAGCAGTACTTC.

The chain employs TRBV19 and TRBJ1-5; D not certain. The CDR3 runs 13 residues. V gave up 6 bases and J gave up 0 bases, with 6 bases separating them. The germline V gene encodes CDR1 LNHDA and CDR2 SQIVND (reference sequence). The CDR3 spells CASRKYSNQPQHF. CDR3 sequence (DNA): TGTGCCAGTAGAAAGTATAGCAATCAGCCCCAGCATTTT.